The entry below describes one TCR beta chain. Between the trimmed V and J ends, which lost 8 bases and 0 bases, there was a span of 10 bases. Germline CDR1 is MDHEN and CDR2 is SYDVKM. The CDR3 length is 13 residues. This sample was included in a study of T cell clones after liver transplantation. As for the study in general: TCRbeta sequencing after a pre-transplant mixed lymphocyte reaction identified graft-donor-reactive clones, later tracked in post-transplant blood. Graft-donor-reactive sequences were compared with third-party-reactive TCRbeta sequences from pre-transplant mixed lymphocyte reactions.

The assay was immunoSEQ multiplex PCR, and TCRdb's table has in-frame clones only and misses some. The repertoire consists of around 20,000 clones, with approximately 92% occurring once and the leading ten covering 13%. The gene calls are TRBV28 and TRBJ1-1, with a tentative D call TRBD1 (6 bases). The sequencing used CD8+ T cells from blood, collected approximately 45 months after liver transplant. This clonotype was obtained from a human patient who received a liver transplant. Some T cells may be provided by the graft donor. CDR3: CASYDRMNTEAFF. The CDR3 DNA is TGTGCCAGCTATGACAGGATGAACACTGAAGCTTTCTTT.